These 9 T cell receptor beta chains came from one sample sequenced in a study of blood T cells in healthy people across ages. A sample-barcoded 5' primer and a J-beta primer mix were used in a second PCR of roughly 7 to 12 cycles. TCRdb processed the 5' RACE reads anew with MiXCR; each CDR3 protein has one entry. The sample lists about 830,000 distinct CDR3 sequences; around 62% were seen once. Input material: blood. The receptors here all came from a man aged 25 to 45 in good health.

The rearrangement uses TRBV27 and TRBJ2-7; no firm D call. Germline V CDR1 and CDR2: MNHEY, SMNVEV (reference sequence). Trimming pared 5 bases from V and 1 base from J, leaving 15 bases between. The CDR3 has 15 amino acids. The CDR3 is CASSTPSGVSYEQYF. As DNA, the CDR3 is TGTGCCAGCAGTACCCCTAGTGGGGTTTCCTACGAGCAGTACTTC.

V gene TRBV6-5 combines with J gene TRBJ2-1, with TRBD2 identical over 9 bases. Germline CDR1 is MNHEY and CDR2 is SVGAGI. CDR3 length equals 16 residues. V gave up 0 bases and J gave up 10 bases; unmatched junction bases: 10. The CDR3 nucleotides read TGTGCCAGCAGTTACTCTAGTCTAGCGGGGAACTACGAGCAGTTCTTC. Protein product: CASSYSSLAGNYEQFF.

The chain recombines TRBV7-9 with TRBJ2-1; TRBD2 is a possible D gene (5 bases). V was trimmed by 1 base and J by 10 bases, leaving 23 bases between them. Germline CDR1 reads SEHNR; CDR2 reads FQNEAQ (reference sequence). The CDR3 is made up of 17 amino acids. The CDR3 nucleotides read TGTGCCAGCAGCTTAGGCCGGGTAGCGCTACTCAACGGGGAGCAGTTCTTC. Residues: CASSLGRVALLNGEQFF.

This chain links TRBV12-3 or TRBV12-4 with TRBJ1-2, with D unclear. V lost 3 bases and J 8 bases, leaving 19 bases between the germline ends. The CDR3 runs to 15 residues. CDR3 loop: CASSLAPPRRSGYTF. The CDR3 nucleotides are TGTGCCAGCAGTTTGGCGCCCCCCAGACGTAGCGGCTACACCTTC.

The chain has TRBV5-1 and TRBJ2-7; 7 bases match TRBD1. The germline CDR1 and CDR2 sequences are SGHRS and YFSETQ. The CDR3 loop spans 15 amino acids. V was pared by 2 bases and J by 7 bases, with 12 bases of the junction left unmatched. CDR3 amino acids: CASSLPDRERKEQYF. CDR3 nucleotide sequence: TGCGCCAGCAGCTTACCAGACAGGGAGAGAAAGGAGCAGTACTTC.

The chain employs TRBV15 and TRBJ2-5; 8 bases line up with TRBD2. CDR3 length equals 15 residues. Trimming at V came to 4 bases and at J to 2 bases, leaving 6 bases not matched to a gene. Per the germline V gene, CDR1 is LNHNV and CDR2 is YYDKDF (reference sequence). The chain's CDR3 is CATSIGRGGQETQYF. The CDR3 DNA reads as TGTGCCACCAGCATTGGACGCGGGGGGCAAGAGACCCAGTACTTC.

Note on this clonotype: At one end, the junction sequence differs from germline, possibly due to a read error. This chain's CDR3 is CASSQSSWNEQFF. In DNA, the CDR3 is TGCGCCAGCAGCCAATCGAGTTGGAATGAACAGTTCTTC. This chain uses TRBV4-3 with TRBJ2-1; D gene uncertain. Germline CDR1 is LGHNA and CDR2 is YSLEER. CDR3 length equals 13 residues.

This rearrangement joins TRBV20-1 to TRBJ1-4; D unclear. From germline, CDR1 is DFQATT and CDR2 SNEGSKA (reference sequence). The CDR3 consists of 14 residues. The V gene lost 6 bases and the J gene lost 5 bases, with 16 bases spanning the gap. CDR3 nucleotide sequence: TGCAGTGCCGACGGGAGCACCACAAATGAAAAACTGTTTTTT. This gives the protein CSADGSTTNEKLFF.

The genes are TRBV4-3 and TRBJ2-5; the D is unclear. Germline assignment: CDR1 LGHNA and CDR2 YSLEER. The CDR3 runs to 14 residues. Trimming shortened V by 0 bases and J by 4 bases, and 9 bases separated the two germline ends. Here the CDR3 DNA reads TGCGCCAGCAGCCAAGATTTCACCGGAGAGACCCAGTACTTC. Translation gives CASSQDFTGETQYF.